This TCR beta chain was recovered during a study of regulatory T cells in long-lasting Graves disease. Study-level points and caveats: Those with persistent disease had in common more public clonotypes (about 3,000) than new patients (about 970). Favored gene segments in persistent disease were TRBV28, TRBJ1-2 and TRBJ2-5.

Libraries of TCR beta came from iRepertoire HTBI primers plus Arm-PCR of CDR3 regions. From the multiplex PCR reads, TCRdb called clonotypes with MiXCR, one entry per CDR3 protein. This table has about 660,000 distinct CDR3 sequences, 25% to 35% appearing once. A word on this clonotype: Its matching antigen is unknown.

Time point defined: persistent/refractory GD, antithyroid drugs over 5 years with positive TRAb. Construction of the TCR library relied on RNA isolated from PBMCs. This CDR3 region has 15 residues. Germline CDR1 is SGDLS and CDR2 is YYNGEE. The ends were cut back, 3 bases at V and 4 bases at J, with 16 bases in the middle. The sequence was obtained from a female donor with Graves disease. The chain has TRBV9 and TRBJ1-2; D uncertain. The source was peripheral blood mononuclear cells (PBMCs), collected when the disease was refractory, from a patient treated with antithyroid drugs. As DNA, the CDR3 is TGTGCCAGCAGCGCAATTCCTGACGGGATCTATGGCTACACCTTC. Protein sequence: CASSAIPDGIYGYTF.